The clone carrying this TCR beta chain was picked up a small number of times. The antigen is undetermined. The data derive from a study of T cells after yellow fever vaccination. Trimming shortened V by 3 bases and J by 7 bases, and 19 bases separated the two germline ends. In germline, CDR1 is SGHTA, CDR2 FQGNSA. The CDR3 is 15 amino acids. Study-level findings and limits: Clonotypes found in both CD4 and CD8 compartments made up a small share.

One entry per CDR3 protein, called by TCRdb with MiXCR from the 5' RACE reads. The sample carries 250,000 or so distinct CDR3 sequences, about 7% recorded once. V gene TRBV7-2 combines with J gene TRBJ2-7; D may correspond to TRBD1 or TRBD2 (5 bases each). The origin of this receptor is a man aged 30-40 years who received the YFV17D yellow fever vaccine. The specimen comprised CD4+ T cells sorted from PBMCs, sampled on the day of the yellow fever booster vaccination. CDR3 sequence: CASSFRRGGVGEQYF. In DNA, the CDR3 is TGTGCCAGCAGCTTTCGTCGTGGGGGAGTGGGGGAGCAGTACTTC.